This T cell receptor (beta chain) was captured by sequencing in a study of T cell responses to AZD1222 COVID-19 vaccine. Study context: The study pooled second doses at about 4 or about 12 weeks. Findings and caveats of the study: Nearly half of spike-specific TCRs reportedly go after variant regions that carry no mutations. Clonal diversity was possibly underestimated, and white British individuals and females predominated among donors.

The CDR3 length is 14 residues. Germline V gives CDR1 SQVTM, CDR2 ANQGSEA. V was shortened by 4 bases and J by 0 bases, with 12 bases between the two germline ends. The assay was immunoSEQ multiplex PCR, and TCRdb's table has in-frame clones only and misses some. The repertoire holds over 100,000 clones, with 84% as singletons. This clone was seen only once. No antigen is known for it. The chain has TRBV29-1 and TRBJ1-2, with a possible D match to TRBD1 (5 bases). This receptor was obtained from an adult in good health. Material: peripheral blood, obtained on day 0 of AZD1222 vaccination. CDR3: CSVGSTTANYGYTF. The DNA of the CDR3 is TGCAGCGTTGGGTCAACGACAGCTAACTATGGCTACACCTTC.